These 7 T cell receptor beta chains share one sample of origin, sequenced in a study of T cell repertoires in cytomegalovirus infection. TCRdb ran MiXCR on the reads and lists one entry per CDR3 protein. The sample contains roughly 700,000 distinct CDR3 sequences, about 33% of which appear only once. Their specific antigens are unknown. The specimen was cultured PBMCs, collected from culture after CMV antigen stimulation. These receptor sequences come from a human donor in good health (CMV status not recorded). Some clones in this sample may be carry-over from other donors' samples.

The chain employs TRBV7-9 and TRBJ1-4; 7 positions agree with TRBD1. The ends lost 10 bases at V and 3 bases at J; junction bases unmatched: 5. Germline values: CDR1 SEHNR, CDR2 FQNEAQ (reference sequence). There are 13 residues in the CDR3. The CDR3: CATTGAPNEKLFF. The CDR3 DNA reads as TGTGCCACTACAGGGGCCCCTAATGAAAAACTGTTTTTT.

J is TRBJ1-1 and V is TRBV6-6; D not certain. V lost 11 bases and J lost 3, with 10 bases in between. The CDR3 contains 11 residues. Germline CDR1 MNHNY, CDR2 SVGAGI (reference sequence). DNA of the CDR3: TGTGCCGTTCACGGTTACACTGAAGCTTTCTTT. It specifies CAVHGYTEAFF.

The chain combines TRBV6-6 with TRBJ2-2; no reliable D call. CDR1 and CDR2 (germline): MNHNY, SVGAGI (reference sequence). The V and J ends lost 3 bases and 0 bases respectively, with 8 bases between them. The CDR3 is 15 residues long. The CDR3 region is CASSYNRTNTGELFF. For the CDR3, the DNA is TGTGCCAGCAGTTATAACAGAACGAACACCGGGGAGCTGTTTTTT.

This clonotype was seen at least ten times. The rearrangement joins TRBV7-2 to TRBJ2-1, with D possibly matching TRBD2 (5 bases). The length of the CDR3 is 17 residues. The germline V and J ends were trimmed by 0 bases and 4 bases, with 16 bases remaining between them. The germline gives CDR1 SGHTA, CDR2 FQGNSA. CDR3 bases: TGTGCCAGCAGCTTAGCGCTCTCGCAGCGAGGGTACAATGAGCAGTTCTTC. It translates to CASSLALSQRGYNEQFF.

The sample holds many counts of this clonotype. The CDR3 DNA reads TGTGCCAGCAGCCGACAGGGGTGGGACTACGAGCAGTACTTC. Its protein product is CASSRQGWDYEQYF. The V gene is TRBV7-8, the J gene TRBJ2-7; TRBD1 matches at 8 bases. Germline assignment: CDR1 SGHVS and CDR2 FQNEAQ. The CDR3 consists of 14 residues. With V trimmed by 5 bases and J by 3 bases, 6 bases remained unmatched.

The chain is built from TRBV6-2 or TRBV6-3 and TRBJ1-2; 7 positions agree with TRBD1. The ends lost 8 bases at V and 5 bases at J; junction bases unmatched: 5. CDR3 length: 12 amino acids. Germline-derived CDR1 and CDR2 are MNHEY and SVGEGT. The DNA of the CDR3 is TGTGCCAGCCAGGGGGTATCTTATGGCTACACCTTC. Amino acids: CASQGVSYGYTF.

There are a few counts of this clonotype. The CDR3 protein is CASSQEFNRGTSYEQYF. Here the CDR3 DNA reads TGTGCCAGCAGCCAAGAGTTTAACAGAGGGACCTCCTACGAGCAGTACTTC. V and J are TRBV4-2 and TRBJ2-7, with D possibly being TRBD1 or TRBD2 (5 bases each). Germline V lookup: CDR1 LGHNA, CDR2 YNFKEQ. The length of the CDR3 is 17 residues. Trimming removed 0 bases from V and 0 bases from J, with 15 bases in between.